The 8 T cell receptor beta chains below were found in one sample sequenced in a study of CD4+ T cells in melanoma. Repertoires were generated with immunoSEQ multiplex PCR, while TCRdb's copy carries only in-frame clones and drops some. Of 55,000 or so clones listed, over 60% are singletons. Material for sequencing was tumor tissue. The origin of the receptors is a human donor with melanoma.

This clone appeared once. V is TRBV27 and J is TRBJ1-5, with D hard to call. Germline-derived CDR1 and CDR2 are MNHEY and SMNVEV (reference sequence). The CDR3 loop spans 18 amino acids. V gave up 0 bases and J gave up 0 bases, with 15 bases separating them. The CDR3: CASSLSASRFYSNQPQHF. Here the CDR3 DNA reads TGTGCCAGCAGTTTATCCGCCAGTCGATTCTATAGCAATCAGCCCCAGCATTTT.

In this sample, this clone turned up a few times. V and J are TRBV5-1 and TRBJ2-3; D perhaps matches TRBD1 (5 bases). Germline CDR1 and CDR2: SGHRS and YFSETQ. The CDR3 spans 15 residues. V lost 0 bases, J lost 0 bases, and 8 bases lay in between. The CDR3 DNA reads TGCGCCAGCAGCTTGGACAGGTATAGCACAGATACGCAGTATTTT. It yields the protein CASSLDRYSTDTQYF.

The rearrangement links TRBV7-9 to TRBJ2-3; no definite D call. CDR3 size: 15 residues. The germline CDR1 and CDR2 sequences are SEHNR and FQNEAQ (reference sequence). V was shortened by 2 bases and J by 3 bases, with 12 bases between the two germline ends. The CDR3 sequence: CASSLLGVVTDTQYF. For the CDR3, the DNA is TGTGCCAGCAGCTTACTTGGGGTTGTAACAGATACGCAGTATTTT.

V is TRBV4-1 and J is TRBJ1-6, with 9 nucleotides matching TRBD1. The CDR3 contains 15 residues. Germline-derived CDR1 and CDR2 are MGHRA and YSYEKL. J was trimmed by 9 bases and V by 5 bases; bases with no gene match: 8. The CDR3 is CASSRPGTGSSPLHF. In DNA, the CDR3 is TGCGCCAGCAGCAGGCCCGGGACAGGGTCTTCACCCCTCCACTTT.

CDR3 amino acids: CASSLHYGRRTNYGYTF. DNA for the CDR3: TGTGCCAGCAGCCTTCACTATGGTAGGCGGACTAACTATGGCTACACCTTC. J is TRBJ1-2 and V is TRBV9; D gene unclear. The germline V gene has CDR1 SGDLS and CDR2 YYNGEE. The CDR3 is 17 amino acids. Trimming shortened V by 4 bases and J by 0 bases, and 19 bases separated the two germline ends.

This chain connects TRBV27 to TRBJ2-1; D gene ambiguous. The CDR3 is 17 amino acids. The ends were cut back, 0 bases at V and 0 bases at J, with 12 bases in the middle. The germline CDR1 and CDR2 sequences are MNHEY and SMNVEV (reference sequence). Here the CDR3 reads CASSLSRKGISYNEQFF. DNA for the CDR3: TGTGCCAGCAGTTTATCGAGGAAGGGAATCTCCTACAATGAGCAGTTCTTC.

The table lists this clone with many counts. The chain links TRBV14 to TRBJ2-6; D gene ambiguous. The germline V gene encodes CDR1 SGHDN and CDR2 FVKESK. This CDR3 spans 15 amino acids. The V and J ends lost 3 bases and 0 bases respectively, with 6 bases between them. CDR3 residues: CASSQMYSGANVLTF. CDR3 sequence (DNA): TGTGCCAGCAGCCAGATGTACTCTGGGGCCAACGTCCTGACTTTC.

In this sample, this clone turned up a few times. This chain links TRBV11-2 with TRBJ2-3; D call uncertain. The CDR3 has 14 residues. Trimming cost V 0 bases and J 0 bases, with 4 bases left between them. Germline values: CDR1 SGHAT, CDR2 FQNNGV. The CDR3 DNA follows: TGTGCCAGCAGCTTAGAAGGGAGCACAGATACGCAGTATTTT. Amino acid sequence: CASSLEGSTDTQYF.